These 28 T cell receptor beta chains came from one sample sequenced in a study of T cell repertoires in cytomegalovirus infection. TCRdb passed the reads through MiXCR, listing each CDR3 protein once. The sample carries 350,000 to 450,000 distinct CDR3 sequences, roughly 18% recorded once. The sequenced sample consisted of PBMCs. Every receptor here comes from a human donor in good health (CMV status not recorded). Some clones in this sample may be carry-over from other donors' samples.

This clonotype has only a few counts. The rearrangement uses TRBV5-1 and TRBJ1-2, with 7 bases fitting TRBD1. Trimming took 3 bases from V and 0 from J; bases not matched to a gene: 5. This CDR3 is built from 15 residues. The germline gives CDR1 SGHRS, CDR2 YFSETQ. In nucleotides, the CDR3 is TGCGCCAGCAGCTGGGAGACAGGGACTAACTATGGCTACACCTTC. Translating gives CASSWETGTNYGYTF.

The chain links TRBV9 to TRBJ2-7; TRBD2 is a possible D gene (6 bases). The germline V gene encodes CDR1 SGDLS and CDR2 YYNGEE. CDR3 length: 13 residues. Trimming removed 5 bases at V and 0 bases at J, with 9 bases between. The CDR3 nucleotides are TGTGCCAGCAGTCATAGCGGCTCCTACGAGCAGTACTTC. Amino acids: CASSHSGSYEQYF.

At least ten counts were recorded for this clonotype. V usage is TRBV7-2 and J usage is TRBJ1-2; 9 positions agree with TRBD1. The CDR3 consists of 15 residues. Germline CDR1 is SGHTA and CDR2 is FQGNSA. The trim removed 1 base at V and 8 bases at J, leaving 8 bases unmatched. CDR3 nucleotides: TGTGCCAGCAGCTTAGGAGCCTGGGACAGGGTCGGCTACACCTTC. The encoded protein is CASSLGAWDRVGYTF.

Written as DNA, the CDR3 is TGTGCCACCAGTGAATACAATGAGCAGTTCTTC. Protein sequence: CATSEYNEQFF. This chain uses TRBV24-1 with TRBJ2-1; D unresolved. CDR1 KGHDR and CDR2 SFDVKD come from the germline V gene. CDR3 length: 11 residues. V lost 4 bases and J 4 bases, leaving 1 base between the germline ends.

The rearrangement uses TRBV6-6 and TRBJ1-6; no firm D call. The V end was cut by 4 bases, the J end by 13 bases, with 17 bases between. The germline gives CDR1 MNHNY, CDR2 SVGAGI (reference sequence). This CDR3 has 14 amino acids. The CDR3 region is CASSSSGPDFPLHF. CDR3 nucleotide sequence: TGTGCCAGCAGTTCGTCGGGCCCCGATTTCCCCCTCCACTTT.

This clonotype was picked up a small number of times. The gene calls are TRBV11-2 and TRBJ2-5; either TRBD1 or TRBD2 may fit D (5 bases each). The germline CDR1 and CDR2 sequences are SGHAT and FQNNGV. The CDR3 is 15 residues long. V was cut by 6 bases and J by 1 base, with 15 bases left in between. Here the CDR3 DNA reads TGTGCCAGCAGGGCCTCCGGGACCATCCAAGAGACCCAGTACTTC. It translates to CASRASGTIQETQYF.

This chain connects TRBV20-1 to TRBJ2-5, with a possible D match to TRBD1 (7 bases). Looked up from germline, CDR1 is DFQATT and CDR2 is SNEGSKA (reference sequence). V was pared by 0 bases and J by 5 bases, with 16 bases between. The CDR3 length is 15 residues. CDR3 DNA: TGCAGTGCTAGAGATAAGGCAGGGGGAGGCGAGACCCAGTACTTC. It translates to CSARDKAGGGETQYF.

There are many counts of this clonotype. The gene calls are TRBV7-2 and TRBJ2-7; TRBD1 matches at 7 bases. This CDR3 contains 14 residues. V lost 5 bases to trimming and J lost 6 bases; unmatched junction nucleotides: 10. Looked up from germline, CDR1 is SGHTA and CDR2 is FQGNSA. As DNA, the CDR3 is TGTGCCAGCAGCCGGGACAGCCAAAAGGGCGAGCAGTACTTC. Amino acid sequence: CASSRDSQKGEQYF.

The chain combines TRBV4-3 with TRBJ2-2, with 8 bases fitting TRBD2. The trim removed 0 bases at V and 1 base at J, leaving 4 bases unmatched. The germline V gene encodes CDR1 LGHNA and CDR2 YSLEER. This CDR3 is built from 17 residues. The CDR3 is CASSQDLLAGNTGELFF. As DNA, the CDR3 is TGCGCCAGCAGCCAAGATTTGCTAGCGGGGAACACCGGGGAGCTGTTTTTT.

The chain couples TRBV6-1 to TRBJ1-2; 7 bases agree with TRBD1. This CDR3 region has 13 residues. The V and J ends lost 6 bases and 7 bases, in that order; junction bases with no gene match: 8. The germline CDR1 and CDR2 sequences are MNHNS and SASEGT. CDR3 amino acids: CASRLRQGAGYTF. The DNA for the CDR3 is TGTGCCAGCAGACTTAGACAGGGAGCTGGCTACACCTTC.

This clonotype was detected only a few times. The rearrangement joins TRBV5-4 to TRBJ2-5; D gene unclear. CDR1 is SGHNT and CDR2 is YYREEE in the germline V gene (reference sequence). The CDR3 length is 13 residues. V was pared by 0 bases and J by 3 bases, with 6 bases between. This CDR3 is CASSLDYEETQYF. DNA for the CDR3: TGTGCCAGCAGCTTGGACTACGAAGAGACCCAGTACTTC.

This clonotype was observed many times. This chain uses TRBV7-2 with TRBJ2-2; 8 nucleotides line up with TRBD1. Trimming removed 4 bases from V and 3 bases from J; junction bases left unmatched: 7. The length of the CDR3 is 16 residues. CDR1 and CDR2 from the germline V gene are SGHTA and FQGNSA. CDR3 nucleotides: TGTGCCAGCAGCTCCAGGGGGCGCGTGGACACCGGGGAGCTGTTTTTT. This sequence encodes CASSSRGRVDTGELFF.

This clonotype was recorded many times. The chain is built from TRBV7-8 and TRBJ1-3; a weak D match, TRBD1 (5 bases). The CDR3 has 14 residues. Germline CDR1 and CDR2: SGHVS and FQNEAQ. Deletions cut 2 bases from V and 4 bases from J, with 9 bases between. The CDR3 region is CASSLWGLGNTIYF. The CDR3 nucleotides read TGTGCCAGCAGCTTATGGGGACTCGGAAACACCATATATTTT. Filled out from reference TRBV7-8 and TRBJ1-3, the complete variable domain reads GAGVSQSPRYKVAKRGQDVALRCDPISGHVSLFWYQQALGQGPEFLTYFQNEAQLDKSGLPSDRFFAERPEGSVSTLKIQRTQQEDSAVYLCASSLWGLGNTIYFGEGSWLTVV.

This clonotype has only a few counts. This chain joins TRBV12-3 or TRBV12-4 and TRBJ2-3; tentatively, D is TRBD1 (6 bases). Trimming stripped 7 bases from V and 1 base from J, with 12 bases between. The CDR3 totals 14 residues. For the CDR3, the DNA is TGTGCCAGCAACACAGGGTGGGGCACAGATACGCAGTATTTT. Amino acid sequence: CASNTGWGTDTQYF.

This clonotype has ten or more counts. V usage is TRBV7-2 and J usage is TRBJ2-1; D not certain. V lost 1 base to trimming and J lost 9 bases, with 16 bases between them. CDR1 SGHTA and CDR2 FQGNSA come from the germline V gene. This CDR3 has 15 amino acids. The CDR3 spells CASSLDISAPGEQFF. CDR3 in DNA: TGTGCCAGCAGCTTAGATATTTCCGCCCCGGGTGAGCAGTTCTTC.

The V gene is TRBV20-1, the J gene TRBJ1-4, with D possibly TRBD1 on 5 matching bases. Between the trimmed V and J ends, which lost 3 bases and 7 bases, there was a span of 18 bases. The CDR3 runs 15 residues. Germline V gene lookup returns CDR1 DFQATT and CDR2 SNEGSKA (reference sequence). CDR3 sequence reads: CSASKPGHGGEKLFF. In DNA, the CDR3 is TGCAGTGCTAGCAAACCCGGGCACGGGGGTGAAAAACTGTTTTTT.

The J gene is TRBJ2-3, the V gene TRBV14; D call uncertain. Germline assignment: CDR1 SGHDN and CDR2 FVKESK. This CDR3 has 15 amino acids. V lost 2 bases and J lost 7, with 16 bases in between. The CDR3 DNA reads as TGTGCCAGCAGCCAATCTGCTCTACCGGAATATACGCAGTATTTT. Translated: CASSQSALPEYTQYF.

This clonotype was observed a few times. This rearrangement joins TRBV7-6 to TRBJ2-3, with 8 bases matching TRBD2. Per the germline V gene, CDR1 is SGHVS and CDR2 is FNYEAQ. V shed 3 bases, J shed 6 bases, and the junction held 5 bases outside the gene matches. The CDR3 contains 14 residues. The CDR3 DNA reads TGTGCCAGCAGCTTTACTAGCGGACATGATACGCAGTATTTT. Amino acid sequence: CASSFTSGHDTQYF.

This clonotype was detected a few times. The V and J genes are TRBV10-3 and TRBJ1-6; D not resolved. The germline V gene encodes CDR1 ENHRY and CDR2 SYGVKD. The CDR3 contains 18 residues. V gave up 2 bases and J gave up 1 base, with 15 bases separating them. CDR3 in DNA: TGTGCCATCAGTGAGAACCCGAACGTCAGATCCTATAATTCACCCCTCCACTTT. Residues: CAISENPNVRSYNSPLHF.

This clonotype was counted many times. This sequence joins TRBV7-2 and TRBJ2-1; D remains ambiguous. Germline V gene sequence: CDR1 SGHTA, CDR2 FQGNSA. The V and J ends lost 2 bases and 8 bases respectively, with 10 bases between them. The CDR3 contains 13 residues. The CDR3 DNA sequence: TGTGCCAGCAGCTTAAGGCCTCTCCATGAGCAGTTCTTC. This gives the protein CASSLRPLHEQFF.

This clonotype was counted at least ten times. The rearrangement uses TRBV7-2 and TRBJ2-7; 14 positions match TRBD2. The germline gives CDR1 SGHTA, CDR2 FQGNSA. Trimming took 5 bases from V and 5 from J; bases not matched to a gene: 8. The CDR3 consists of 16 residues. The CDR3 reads CASSPRTSGRSDEQYF. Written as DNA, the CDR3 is TGTGCCAGCAGCCCCCGGACTAGCGGGAGGTCTGACGAGCAGTACTTC.

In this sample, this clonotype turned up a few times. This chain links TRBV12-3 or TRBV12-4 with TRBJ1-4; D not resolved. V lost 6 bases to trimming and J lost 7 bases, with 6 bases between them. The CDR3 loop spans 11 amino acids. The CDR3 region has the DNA TGTGCCAGCAGCTCCCGTGAAAAACTGTTTTTT. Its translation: CASSSREKLFF.

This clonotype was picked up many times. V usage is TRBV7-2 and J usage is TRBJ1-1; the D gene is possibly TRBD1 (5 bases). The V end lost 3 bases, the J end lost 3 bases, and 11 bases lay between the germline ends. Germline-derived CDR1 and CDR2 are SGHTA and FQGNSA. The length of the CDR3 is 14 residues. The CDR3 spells CASSLYPGDTEAFF. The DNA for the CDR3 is TGTGCCAGCAGCTTGTACCCGGGGGACACTGAAGCTTTCTTT.

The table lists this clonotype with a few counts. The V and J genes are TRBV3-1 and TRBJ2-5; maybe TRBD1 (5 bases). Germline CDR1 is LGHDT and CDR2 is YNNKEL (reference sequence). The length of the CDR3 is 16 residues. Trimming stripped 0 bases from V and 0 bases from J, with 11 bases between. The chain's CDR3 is CASSQDIGANQETQYF. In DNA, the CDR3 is TGTGCCAGCAGCCAAGATATTGGGGCCAACCAAGAGACCCAGTACTTC.

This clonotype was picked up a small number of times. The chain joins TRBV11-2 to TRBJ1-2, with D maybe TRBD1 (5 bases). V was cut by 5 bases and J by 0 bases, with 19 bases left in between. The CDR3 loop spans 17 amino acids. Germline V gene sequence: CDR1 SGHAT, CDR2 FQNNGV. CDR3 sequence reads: CASSPRFGADSNYGYTF. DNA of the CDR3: TGTGCCAGCAGCCCTAGATTTGGGGCCGATTCTAACTATGGCTACACCTTC.

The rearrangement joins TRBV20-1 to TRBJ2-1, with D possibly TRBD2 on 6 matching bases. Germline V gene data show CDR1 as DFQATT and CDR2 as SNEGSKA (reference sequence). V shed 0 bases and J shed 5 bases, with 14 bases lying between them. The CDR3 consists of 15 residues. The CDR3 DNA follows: TGCAGTGCTAGAGATGGTAGCGGCGCACACAATGAGCAGTTCTTC. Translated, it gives CSARDGSGAHNEQFF.

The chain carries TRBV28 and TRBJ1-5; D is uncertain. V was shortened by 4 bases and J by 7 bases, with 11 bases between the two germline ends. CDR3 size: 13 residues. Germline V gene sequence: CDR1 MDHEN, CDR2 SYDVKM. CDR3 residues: CASSSRRSQPQHF. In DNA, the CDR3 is TGTGCCAGCAGTTCCCGGCGGAGCCAGCCCCAGCATTTT.

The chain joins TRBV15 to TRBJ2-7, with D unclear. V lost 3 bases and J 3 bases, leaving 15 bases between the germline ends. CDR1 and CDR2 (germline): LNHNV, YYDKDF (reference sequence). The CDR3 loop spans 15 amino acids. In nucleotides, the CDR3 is TGTGCCACCAGCAGCCCAGACCTCTCGGGCTACGAGCAGTACTTC. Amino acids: CATSSPDLSGYEQYF.